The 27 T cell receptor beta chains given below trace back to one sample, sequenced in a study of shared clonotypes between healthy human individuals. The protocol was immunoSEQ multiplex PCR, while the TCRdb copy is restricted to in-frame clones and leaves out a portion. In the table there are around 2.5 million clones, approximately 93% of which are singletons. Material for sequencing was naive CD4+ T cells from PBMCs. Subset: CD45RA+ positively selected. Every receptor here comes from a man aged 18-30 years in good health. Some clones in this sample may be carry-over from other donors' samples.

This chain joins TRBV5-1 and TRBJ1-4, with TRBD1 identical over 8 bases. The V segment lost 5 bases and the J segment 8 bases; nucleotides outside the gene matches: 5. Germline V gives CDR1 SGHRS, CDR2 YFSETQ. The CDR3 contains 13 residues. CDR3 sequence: CASRETGAEKLFF. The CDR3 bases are TGCGCCAGCAGGGAGACAGGGGCCGAAAAACTGTTTTTT.

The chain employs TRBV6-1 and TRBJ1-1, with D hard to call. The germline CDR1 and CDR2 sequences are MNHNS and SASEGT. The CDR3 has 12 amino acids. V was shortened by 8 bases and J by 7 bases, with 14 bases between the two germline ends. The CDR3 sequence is CASFRGGLEAFF. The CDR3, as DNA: TGTGCCAGCTTTAGAGGTGGACTTGAAGCTTTCTTT.

Written as DNA, the CDR3 is TGTGCCAGCAGTCGAATCGGGGGGCGAATGCAAGAGACCCAGTACTTC. Translated: CASSRIGGRMQETQYF. The chain combines TRBV4-2 with TRBJ2-5; D might be TRBD2 (7 bases). Germline V gene lookup returns CDR1 LGHNA and CDR2 YNFKEQ. Trimming shortened V by 6 bases and J by 2 bases, and 19 bases separated the two germline ends. The CDR3 sequence is 16 residues long.

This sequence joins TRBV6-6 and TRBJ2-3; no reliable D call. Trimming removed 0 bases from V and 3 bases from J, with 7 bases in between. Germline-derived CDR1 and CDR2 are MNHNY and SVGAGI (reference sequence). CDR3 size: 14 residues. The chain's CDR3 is CASSYSSWTDTQYF. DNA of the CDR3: TGTGCCAGCAGTTACTCGTCTTGGACAGATACGCAGTATTTT.

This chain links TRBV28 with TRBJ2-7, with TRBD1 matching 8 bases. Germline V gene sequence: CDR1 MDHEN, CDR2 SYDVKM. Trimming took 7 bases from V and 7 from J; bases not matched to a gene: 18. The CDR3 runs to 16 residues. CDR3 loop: CASTQGRGRGMSEQYF. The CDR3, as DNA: TGTGCCAGCACCCAAGGCAGGGGGCGTGGAATGAGTGAGCAGTACTTC. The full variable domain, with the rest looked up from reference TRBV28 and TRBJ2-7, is DVKVTQSSRYLVKRTGEKVFLECVQDMDHENMFWYRQDPGLGLRLIYFSYDVKMKEKGDIPEGYSVSREKKERFSLILESASTNQTSMYLCASTQGRGRGMSEQYFGPGTRLTVT.

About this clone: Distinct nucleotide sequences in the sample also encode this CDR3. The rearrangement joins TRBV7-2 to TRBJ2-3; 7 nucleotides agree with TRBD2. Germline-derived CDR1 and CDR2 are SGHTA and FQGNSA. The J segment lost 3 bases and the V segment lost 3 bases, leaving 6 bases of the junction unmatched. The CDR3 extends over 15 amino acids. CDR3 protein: CASSLASGRTDTQYF. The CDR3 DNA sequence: TGTGCCAGCAGCTTGGCTAGCGGAAGGACAGATACGCAGTATTTT. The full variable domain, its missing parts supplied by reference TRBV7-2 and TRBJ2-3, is GAGVSQSPSNKVTEKGKDVELRCDPISGHTALYWYRQSLGQGLEFLIYFQGNSAPDKSGLPSDRFSAERTGGSVSTLTIQRTQQEDSAVYLCASSLASGRTDTQYFGPGTRLTVL.

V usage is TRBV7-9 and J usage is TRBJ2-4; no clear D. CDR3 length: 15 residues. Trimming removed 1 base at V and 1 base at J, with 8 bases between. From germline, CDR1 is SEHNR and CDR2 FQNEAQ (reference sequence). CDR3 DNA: TGTGCCAGCAGCTTAGATTATACCGCCAAAAACATTCAGTACTTC. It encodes CASSLDYTAKNIQYF. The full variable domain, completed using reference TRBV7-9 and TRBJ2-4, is DTGVSQNPRHKITKRGQNVTFRCDPISEHNRLYWYRQTLGQGPEFLTYFQNEAQLEKSRLLSDRFSAERPKGSFSTLEIQRTEQGDSAMYLCASSLDYTAKNIQYFGAGTRLSVL.

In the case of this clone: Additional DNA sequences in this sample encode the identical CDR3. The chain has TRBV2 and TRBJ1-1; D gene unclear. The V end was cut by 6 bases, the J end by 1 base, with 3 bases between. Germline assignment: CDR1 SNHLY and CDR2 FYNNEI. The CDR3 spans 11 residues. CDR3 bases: TGTGCCAGCAGGGGGAACACTGAAGCTTTCTTT. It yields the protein CASRGNTEAFF.

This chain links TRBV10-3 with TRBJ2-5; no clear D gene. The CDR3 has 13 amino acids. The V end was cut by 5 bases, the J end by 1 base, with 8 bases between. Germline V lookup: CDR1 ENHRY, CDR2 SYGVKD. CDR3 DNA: TGTGCCATCAGTACTGAACCCCAAGAGACCCAGTACTTC. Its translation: CAISTEPQETQYF.

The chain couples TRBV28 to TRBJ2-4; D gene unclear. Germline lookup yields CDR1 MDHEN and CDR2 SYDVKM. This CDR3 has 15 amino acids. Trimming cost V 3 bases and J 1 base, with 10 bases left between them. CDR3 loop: CASSFGNDAKNIQYF. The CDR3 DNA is TGTGCCAGCAGTTTTGGGAACGACGCCAAAAACATTCAGTACTTC.

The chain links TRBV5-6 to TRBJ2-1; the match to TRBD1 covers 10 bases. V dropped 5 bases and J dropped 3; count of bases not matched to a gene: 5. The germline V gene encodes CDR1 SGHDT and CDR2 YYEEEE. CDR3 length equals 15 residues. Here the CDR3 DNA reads TGTGCCAGCAGTACCGACAGGGGGCTCTACAATGAGCAGTTCTTC. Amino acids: CASSTDRGLYNEQFF.

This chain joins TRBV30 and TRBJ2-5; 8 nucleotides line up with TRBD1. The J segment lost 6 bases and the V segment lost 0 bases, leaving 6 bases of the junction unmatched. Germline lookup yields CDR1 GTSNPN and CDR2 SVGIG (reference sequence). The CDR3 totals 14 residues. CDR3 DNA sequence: TGTGCCTGGAGTGTACCAGGGGGCAAGAAGACCCAGTACTTC. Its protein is CAWSVPGGKKTQYF.

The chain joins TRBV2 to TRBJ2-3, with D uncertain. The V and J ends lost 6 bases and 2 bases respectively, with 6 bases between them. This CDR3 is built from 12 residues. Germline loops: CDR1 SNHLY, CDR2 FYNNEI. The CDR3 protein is CASRKDTDTQYF. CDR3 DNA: TGTGCCAGCAGGAAGGACACAGATACGCAGTATTTT.

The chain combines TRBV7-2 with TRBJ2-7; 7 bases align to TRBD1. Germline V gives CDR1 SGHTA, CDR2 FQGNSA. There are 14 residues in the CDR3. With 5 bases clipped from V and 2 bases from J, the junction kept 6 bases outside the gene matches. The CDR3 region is CASSRSTGAYEQYF. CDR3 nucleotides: TGTGCCAGCAGCCGCTCCACAGGGGCCTACGAGCAGTACTTC.

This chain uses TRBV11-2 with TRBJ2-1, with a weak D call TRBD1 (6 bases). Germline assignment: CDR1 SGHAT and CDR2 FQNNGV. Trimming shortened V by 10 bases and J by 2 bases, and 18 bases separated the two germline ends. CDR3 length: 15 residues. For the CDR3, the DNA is TGTGCCACCAAAGCTGGGGCAGGGGCCTACAATGAGCAGTTCTTC. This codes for CATKAGAGAYNEQFF.

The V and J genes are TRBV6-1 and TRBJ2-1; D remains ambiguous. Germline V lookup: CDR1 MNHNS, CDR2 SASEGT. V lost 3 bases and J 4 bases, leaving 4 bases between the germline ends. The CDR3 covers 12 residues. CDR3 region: CASSDRYNEQFF. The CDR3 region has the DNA TGTGCCAGCAGTGACCGGTACAATGAGCAGTTCTTC.

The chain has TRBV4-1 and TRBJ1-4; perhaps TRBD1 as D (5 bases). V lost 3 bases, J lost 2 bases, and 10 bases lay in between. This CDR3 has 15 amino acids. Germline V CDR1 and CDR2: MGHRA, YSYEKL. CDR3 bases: TGCGCCAGCAGCCAGTGGGACGTCACTAATGAAAAACTGTTTTTT. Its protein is CASSQWDVTNEKLFF.

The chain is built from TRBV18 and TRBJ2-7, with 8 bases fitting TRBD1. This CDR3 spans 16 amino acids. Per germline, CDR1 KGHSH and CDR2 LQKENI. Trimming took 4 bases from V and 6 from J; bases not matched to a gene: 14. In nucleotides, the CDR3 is TGTGCCAGCTCACTCTCGCGAACGGGACAGGCACCCGAGCAGTACTTC. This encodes CASSLSRTGQAPEQYF. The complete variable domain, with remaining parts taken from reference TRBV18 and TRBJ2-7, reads NAGVMQNPRHLVRRRGQEARLRCSPMKGHSHVYWYRQLPEEGLKFMVYLQKENIIDESGMPKERFSAEFPKEGPSILRIQQVVRGDSAAYFCASSLSRTGQAPEQYFGPGTRLTVT.

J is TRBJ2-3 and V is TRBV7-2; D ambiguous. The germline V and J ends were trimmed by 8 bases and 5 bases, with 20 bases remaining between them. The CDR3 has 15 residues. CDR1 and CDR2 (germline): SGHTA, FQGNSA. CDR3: CASCRPALGEDTQYF. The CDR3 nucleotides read TGTGCCAGCTGCCGGCCGGCACTTGGGGAAGATACGCAGTATTTT.

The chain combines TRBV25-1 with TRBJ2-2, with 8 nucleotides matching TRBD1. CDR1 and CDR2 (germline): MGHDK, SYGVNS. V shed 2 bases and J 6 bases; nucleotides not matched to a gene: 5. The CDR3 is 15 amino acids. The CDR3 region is CASSEGGRGPGELFF. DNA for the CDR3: TGTGCCAGCAGTGAAGGAGGCAGGGGGCCCGGGGAGCTGTTTTTT.

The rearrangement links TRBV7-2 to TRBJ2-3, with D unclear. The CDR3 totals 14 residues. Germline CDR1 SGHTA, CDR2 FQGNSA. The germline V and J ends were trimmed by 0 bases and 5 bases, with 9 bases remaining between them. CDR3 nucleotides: TGTGCCAGCAGCTTAGCGCTAGAGTTAGATACGCAGTATTTT. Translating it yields CASSLALELDTQYF.

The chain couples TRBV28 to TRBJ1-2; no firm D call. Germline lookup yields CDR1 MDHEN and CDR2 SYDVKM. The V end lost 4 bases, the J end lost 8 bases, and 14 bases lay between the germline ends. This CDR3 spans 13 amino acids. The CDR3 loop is CASSSLSGRGYTF. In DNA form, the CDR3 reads TGTGCCAGCAGTTCCCTGTCTGGCAGGGGCTACACCTTC.

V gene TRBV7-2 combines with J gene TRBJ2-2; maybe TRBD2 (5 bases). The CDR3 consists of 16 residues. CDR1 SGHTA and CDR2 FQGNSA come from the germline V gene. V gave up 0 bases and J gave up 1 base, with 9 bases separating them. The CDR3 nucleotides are TGTGCCAGCAGCTTAGCGGGAGTTCGGAACACCGGGGAGCTGTTTTTT. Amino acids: CASSLAGVRNTGELFF.

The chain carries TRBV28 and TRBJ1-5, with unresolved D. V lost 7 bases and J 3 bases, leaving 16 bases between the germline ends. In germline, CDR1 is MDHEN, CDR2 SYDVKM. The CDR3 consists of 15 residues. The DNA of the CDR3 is TGTGCCAGCACCCCATCGGCCGGGATCAATCAGCCCCAGCATTTT. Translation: CASTPSAGINQPQHF. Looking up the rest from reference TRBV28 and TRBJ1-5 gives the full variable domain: DVKVTQSSRYLVKRTGEKVFLECVQDMDHENMFWYRQDPGLGLRLIYFSYDVKMKEKGDIPEGYSVSREKKERFSLILESASTNQTSMYLCASTPSAGINQPQHFGDGTRLSIL.

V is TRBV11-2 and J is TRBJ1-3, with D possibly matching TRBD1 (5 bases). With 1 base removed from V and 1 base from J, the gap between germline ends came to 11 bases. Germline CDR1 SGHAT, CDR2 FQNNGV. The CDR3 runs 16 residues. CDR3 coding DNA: TGTGCCAGCAGCTTAGTACGGGGGAAATCTGGAAACACCATATATTTT. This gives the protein CASSLVRGKSGNTIYF. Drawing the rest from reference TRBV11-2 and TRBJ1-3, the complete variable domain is EAGVAQSPRYKIIEKRQSVAFWCNPISGHATLYWYQQILGQGPKLLIQFQNNGVVDDSQLPKDRFSAERLKGVDSTLKIQPAKLEDSAVYLCASSLVRGKSGNTIYFGEGSWLTVV.

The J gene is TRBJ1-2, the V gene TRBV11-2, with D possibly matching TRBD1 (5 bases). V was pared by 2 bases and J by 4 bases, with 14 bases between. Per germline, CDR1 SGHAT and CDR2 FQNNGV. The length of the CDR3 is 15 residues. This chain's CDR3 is CASSLPRGGVYGYTF. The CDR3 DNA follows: TGTGCCAGCAGCTTACCTCGGGGAGGGGTCTATGGCTACACCTTC.

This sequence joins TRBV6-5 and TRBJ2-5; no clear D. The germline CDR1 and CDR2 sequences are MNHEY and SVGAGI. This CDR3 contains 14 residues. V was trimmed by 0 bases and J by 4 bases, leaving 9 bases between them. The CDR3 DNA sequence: TGTGCCAGCAGTTACTCGCGTCGCCCAGAGACCCAGTACTTC. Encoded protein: CASSYSRRPETQYF.